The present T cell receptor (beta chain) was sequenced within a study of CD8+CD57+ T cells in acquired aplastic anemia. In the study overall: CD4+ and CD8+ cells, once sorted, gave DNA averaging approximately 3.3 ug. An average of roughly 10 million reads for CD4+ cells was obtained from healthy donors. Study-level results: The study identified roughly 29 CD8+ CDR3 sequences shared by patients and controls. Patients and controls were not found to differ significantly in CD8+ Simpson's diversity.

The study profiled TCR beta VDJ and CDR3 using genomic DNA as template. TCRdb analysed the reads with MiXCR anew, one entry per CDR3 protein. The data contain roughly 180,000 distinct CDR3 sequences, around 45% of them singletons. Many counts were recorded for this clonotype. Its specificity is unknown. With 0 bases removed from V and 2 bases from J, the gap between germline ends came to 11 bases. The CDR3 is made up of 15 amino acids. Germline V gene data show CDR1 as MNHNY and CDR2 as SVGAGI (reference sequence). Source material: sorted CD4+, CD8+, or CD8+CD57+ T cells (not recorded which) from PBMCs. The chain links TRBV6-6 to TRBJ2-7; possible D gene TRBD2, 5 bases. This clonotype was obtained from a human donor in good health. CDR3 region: CASSYSRATTYEQYF. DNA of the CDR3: TGTGCCAGCAGTTACTCTCGAGCGACTACCTACGAGCAGTACTTC.